A selection of T cell receptor beta chains follows, all from one sample in a study of Graves' ophthalmopathy and Graves' hyperthyroidism. TCRdb fed the multiplex PCR reads into MiXCR, producing one record per CDR3 protein. The sample lists about 170,000 distinct CDR3 sequences; approximately 38% were seen once. Source material: peripheral blood. Receptors were obtained from a woman in her thirties or forties with Graves' ophthalmopathy. The CDR3 runs from the conserved cysteine through the conserved F or W. D genes are given only for firm matches. Expanded clones are given a class, and other clones once, few, many or no size at all.

cdr3_nt cdr3_aa clone_size v_call d_call j_call
TGTGCCAGCAGAGGACAGGGAGGAGATCAGCCCCAGCATTTT CASRGQGGDQPQHF many TRBV12-3/TRBV12-4 TRBD1 TRBJ1-5
TGTGCCAGCAGTCAAGACAGGGCGGTAACCGGGGAGCTGTTTTTT CASSQDRAVTGELFF NA TRBV12-3/TRBV12-4 TRBD1 TRBJ2-2
TGTGCCAGCAACCCCGGACAGAACTATAATTCACCCCTCCACTTT CASNPGQNYNSPLHF few TRBV6-1 NA TRBJ1-6
TGCAGCGCGGCCCGGCCTGGGGGGCTGCGATACGAGCAGTACTTC CSAARPGGLRYEQYF many TRBV29-1 NA TRBJ2-7
TGTGCCAGCAGCCCCAGGACTGGATTTGGCTACACCTTC CASSPRTGFGYTF once TRBV12-3/TRBV12-4 NA TRBJ1-2
TGTGCCAGCAGTTACGGGACAGGGGGCCCTGAAGCTTTCTTT CASSYGTGGPEAFF once TRBV6-5 TRBD1 TRBJ1-1
TGTGCCAGCAAACCAAACGCATACCAAGAGACCCAGTACTTC CASKPNAYQETQYF NA TRBV27 NA TRBJ2-5
TGTGCCAGCAGCACACTAGCGGTCCAAGAGACCCAGTACTTC CASSTLAVQETQYF NA TRBV6-2/TRBV6-3 TRBD2 TRBJ2-5
TGTGCCAGCAGCTTAACGGGAGCACAGCCCCAGCATTTT CASSLTGAQPQHF many TRBV11-2 NA TRBJ1-5
TGTGCCAGCAGTTACGTCAGGCAGGGTCCCTCCTACGAGCAGTACTTC CASSYVRQGPSYEQYF NA TRBV6-2/TRBV6-3 NA TRBJ2-7
TGTGCCAGCAGCCAATTAGCGGGAGGCGTAGAACACGAGCAGTACTTC CASSQLAGGVEHEQYF many TRBV7-2 TRBD2 TRBJ2-7
TGCAGCGTGACACGTTCCACTGAAGCTTTCTTT CSVTRSTEAFF many TRBV29-1 NA TRBJ1-1
TGTGCCAGCAGTCCGATAATTTTCGGCTCTGGGGCCAACGTCCTGACTTTC CASSPIIFGSGANVLTF NA TRBV27 NA TRBJ2-6
TGTGCCAGCATGAGGTCTACATCAGCCACTGAAGCTTTCTTT CASMRSTSATEAFF many TRBV2 NA TRBJ1-1
TGTGCCAGCAGTTTAGAAACAGGGGGGAATCAGCCCCAGCATTTT CASSLETGGNQPQHF many TRBV12-3/TRBV12-4 TRBD1 TRBJ1-5